These 6 T cell receptor beta chains share one sample of origin, sequenced in a study of blood T cell repertoires in COVID-19. TCRdb's table, derived via immunoSEQ multiplex PCR, lists solely in-frame clones and lacks some. The repertoire holds about 72,000 clones, with approximately 79% as singletons. Sequenced: peripheral blood. All receptors derive from a man between 60 and 75 years old with acute or convalescent COVID-19.

The chain joins TRBV6-5 to TRBJ2-3; 7 positions match TRBD1. The V and J ends lost 5 bases and 5 bases, in that order; junction bases with no gene match: 4. CDR3 length: 13 amino acids. The germline CDR1 and CDR2 sequences are MNHEY and SVGAGI. The CDR3 is CASSLTGVDTQYF. CDR3 bases: TGTGCCAGCAGTCTCACAGGGGTAGATACGCAGTATTTT.

The chain combines TRBV6-5 with TRBJ1-6; no definite D call. Germline values: CDR1 MNHEY, CDR2 SVGAGI. There are 14 residues in the CDR3. V was shortened by 6 bases and J by 1 base, with 7 bases between the two germline ends. The CDR3 is CASRRESYNSPLHF. The CDR3 DNA reads TGTGCCAGCAGGAGAGAATCCTATAATTCACCCCTCCACTTT.

The CDR3 DNA is TGTGCCAGCAGTTACGGGTACCGGTCGACGGGGACTGAAGCTTTCTTT. Its protein is CASSYGYRSTGTEAFF. The chain uses TRBV6-2 or TRBV6-3 and TRBJ1-1; D is ambiguous. Per germline, CDR1 MNHEY and CDR2 SVGEGT. The CDR3 loop spans 16 amino acids. Trimming left V 2 bases short and J 5 bases short, with 18 bases between.

The rearrangement uses TRBV5-1 and TRBJ1-3, with D unclear. V was trimmed by 0 bases and J by 1 base, leaving 11 bases between them. The CDR3 spans 16 residues. Germline lookup yields CDR1 SGHRS and CDR2 YFSETQ. The CDR3 DNA reads as TGCGCCAGCAGCTTGGGCCCGCGGGCGTCTGGAAACACCATATATTTT. Protein sequence: CASSLGPRASGNTIYF.

The chain employs TRBV25-1 and TRBJ1-4, with D possibly TRBD1 on 5 matching bases. The V gene lost 7 bases and the J gene lost 5 bases, with 11 bases spanning the gap. The CDR3 is 13 residues long. The V gene's germline CDR1 is MGHDK and CDR2 SYGVNS. The CDR3 spells CASMGQLNEKLFF. The DNA for the CDR3 is TGTGCCAGCATGGGGCAGTTGAATGAAAAACTGTTTTTT.

This clone was counted between two and nine times. V is TRBV5-4 and J is TRBJ1-4; 10 nucleotides agree with TRBD1. Trimming cost V 4 bases and J 3 bases; bases outside gene matches: 12. This CDR3 is 18 amino acids long. The germline V gene has CDR1 SGHNT and CDR2 YYREEE (reference sequence). Here the CDR3 reads CASSHHRDRGTANEKLFF. CDR3 coding DNA: TGTGCCAGCAGCCACCACCGGGACAGGGGTACGGCTAATGAAAAACTGTTTTTT.